This TCR beta chain comes out of a study of CXCR3-negative and CXCR3-positive naive CD8 T cells. Remarks on this clonotype: Its target is unknown.

The TRB libraries of cDNA were built by UMI-labeled 5' RACE. TCRdb re-called the 5' RACE reads and catalogs CDR3 proteins one per entry, DNA excluded. Its table records 80,000 to 100,000 distinct CDR3 sequences. The study's findings and limits: Naive cells with CXCR3 showed TRB CDR3s that were more hydrophobic than those in CXCR3-negative naive cells. Both of the naive subsets showed about the same high diversity, but memory CD8+ cells had much less. Unlike memory cells, which differed, naive CXCR3-negative and CXCR3-positive cells had similar TRBV-TRBJ usage.

The sorting of each CD8+ T cell subset was done in triplicate, at roughly 310,000 cells each. Naive CD8+ T cells displayed a CD45RO-CCR7+CD27+CD95- phenotype. CDR1 and CDR2 from the germline V gene are MGHRA and YSYEKL. CDR3 length equals 16 residues. This chain links TRBV4-1 with TRBJ1-3; checking the TCRdb D call of TRBD1 is not possible without DNA. Material: naive CXCR3+ CD8+ T cells from blood. Documented subset: CD45RO-CCR7+CD27+CD95- naive CD8+ T cells expressing CXCR3 (TNR3+). The origin of this receptor is a human donor in good health. Some clones in this sample may be carry-over from other donors' samples. The CDR3 loop is CASSQVTGPSGNTIYF.